This TCR beta chain was identified in a study of shared clonotypes between healthy human individuals. Study at large: CD4 naive cells filled three plates per donor, CD4 memory three, CD8 naive two and CD8 memory one. Study-wide results and limits: Memory subsets had estimated richness that was generally smaller than that of naive subsets. The diversity represented, both genetic and in exposure history, was limited by few donors.

The CDR3 length is 15 residues. V shed 7 bases, J shed 4 bases, and the junction held 9 bases outside the gene matches. CDR1 is MNHEY and CDR2 is SMNVEV in the germline V gene (reference sequence). Evenly divided among several immunoSEQ plates was the genomic DNA of each subset. Method: immunoSEQ multiplex PCR; TCRdb's copy keeps in-frame clones and lacks some. Of around 200,000 clones in the sample, 85% to 95% were seen once. In regard to this clone: Its antigen is still unknown.

The sample taken for sequencing was naive CD4+ T cells sorted from blood. As for subset: CD45RA+ positively selected. The receptor comes from a woman aged 30 to 39 in good health. The chain joins TRBV27 to TRBJ1-1; 10 bases are a match to TRBD1. The CDR3 DNA sequence: TGTGCCAGCACGATGACAGGGGGCGCAGCCACTGAAGCTTTCTTT. This gives the protein CASTMTGGAATEAFF.